This entry lists 15 T cell receptor beta chains sequenced from one sample in a study of regulatory T cells in long-lasting Graves disease. Investigators prepared the TCR beta libraries by applying iRepertoire HTBI primers and Arm-PCR of CDR3 regions. TCRdb used MiXCR to reprocess the multiplex PCR reads, holding one entry per CDR3 protein. The sample carries 300,000 to 400,000 distinct CDR3 sequences, 16% recorded once. Time point in this sample: newly diagnosed GD, antithyroid drugs for less than 3 months. With RNA extracted from PBMCs as input, the TCR library was made. The same data also went into a second study, on T cells in Graves' hyperthyroidism and ophthalmopathy.

This sample comprised peripheral blood mononuclear cells (PBMCs), obtained at new diagnosis, from a patient treated with antithyroid drugs. Every receptor here comes from a man aged 40-55 years with Graves disease.

The chain carries TRBV4-1 and TRBJ2-2; perhaps TRBD2 as D (7 bases). V lost 0 bases and J lost 4, with 15 bases in between. In germline, CDR1 is MGHRA, CDR2 YSYEKL. This CDR3 region has 17 residues. This CDR3 reads CASSQESARGATGELFF. The CDR3 DNA is TGCGCCAGCAGCCAAGAGAGCGCCCGGGGGGCCACCGGGGAGCTGTTTTTT.

As regards this clonotype: A far larger clone is one nucleotide away, so this likely arose from a read error. The chain carries TRBV28 and TRBJ2-7; 9 positions agree with TRBD2. The CDR3 spans 15 residues. Germline-derived CDR1 and CDR2 are MDHEN and SYDVKM. Trimming took 3 bases from V and 7 from J; bases not matched to a gene: 10. CDR3 sequence reads: CASSLPSGASDEQYF. The CDR3 nucleotides are TGTGCCAGCAGTTTGCCTAGCGGGGCGTCCGATGAGCAGTACTTC.

This clonotype was seen at least ten times. V gene TRBV11-2 combines with J gene TRBJ1-1; D gene ambiguous. This CDR3 contains 14 residues. The germline V gene has CDR1 SGHAT and CDR2 FQNNGV. Trimming removed 3 bases from V and 6 bases from J, with 14 bases in between. CDR3 sequence (DNA): TGTGCCAGCAGCTTTGAGACCCGACGGGCTGAAGCTTTCTTT. This codes for CASSFETRRAEAFF.

The table lists this clonotype with many counts. V is TRBV5-1 and J is TRBJ1-5; no reliable D call. Trimming cost V 0 bases and J 4 bases, with 5 bases left between them. Per the germline V gene, CDR1 is SGHRS and CDR2 is YFSETQ. This CDR3 is 13 amino acids long. The CDR3 reads CASSLAVNQPQHF. Written as DNA, the CDR3 is TGCGCCAGCAGCTTGGCCGTAAATCAGCCCCAGCATTTT.

In its sample, this clonotype was seen many times. V gene TRBV7-2 combines with J gene TRBJ2-1; D tentatively fits TRBD1 or TRBD2 (5 bases each). The CDR3 is 15 residues long. The V gene lost 1 base and the J gene lost 8 bases, with 15 bases spanning the gap. Looked up from germline, CDR1 is SGHTA and CDR2 is FQGNSA. CDR3 nucleotide sequence: TGTGCCAGCAGCTTAGTAAAGTTCCTGGGGGATGAGCAGTTCTTC. It codes for CASSLVKFLGDEQFF.

This clonotype was seen repeatedly, ten times or more. This chain links TRBV11-2 with TRBJ2-4; 8 bases fit TRBD2. From germline, CDR1 is SGHAT and CDR2 FQNNGV. V dropped 5 bases and J dropped 1; count of bases not matched to a gene: 4. The CDR3 spans 15 residues. The CDR3 DNA reads TGTGCCAGCAGCCTTAGCGGGGTGGCCAAAAACATTCAGTACTTC. This sequence encodes CASSLSGVAKNIQYF.

The chain recombines TRBV28 with TRBJ1-6; TRBD1 is a possible D gene (5 bases). Germline lookup yields CDR1 MDHEN and CDR2 SYDVKM. Trimming took off 6 bases at V and 7 bases at J, with 13 bases between the two ends. The CDR3 runs to 14 residues. For the CDR3, the DNA is TGTGCCAGCAGGCCTGACGGGGGGAATTCACCCCTCCACTTT. The encoded protein is CASRPDGGNSPLHF.

The chain joins TRBV5-6 to TRBJ2-1; 8 positions match TRBD2. The junction had 2 bases not matched to a gene; V was cut back by 1 base and J by 2 bases. This CDR3 spans 15 amino acids. The germline V gene has CDR1 SGHDT and CDR2 YYEEEE. The CDR3 is CASSLRGGTYNEQFF. The DNA of the CDR3 is TGTGCCAGCAGCTTGCGGGGGGGAACCTACAATGAGCAGTTCTTC. Complete variable domain (other parts from reference TRBV5-6 and TRBJ2-1): DAGVTQSPTHLIKTRGQQVTLRCSPKSGHDTVSWYQQALGQGPQFIFQYYEEEERQRGNFPDRFSGHQFPNYSSELNVNALLLGDSALYLCASSLRGGTYNEQFFGPGTRLTVL.

There are many counts of this clonotype. The chain employs TRBV2 and TRBJ2-7; possible D gene TRBD1, 6 bases. CDR1 and CDR2 (germline): SNHLY, FYNNEI. The CDR3 runs 15 residues. V lost 7 bases to trimming and J lost 0 bases, with 16 bases between them. The CDR3 nucleotides read TGTGCCAGCACCAAAGGACGGACAGCCTCCTACGAGCAGTACTTC. Translating it yields CASTKGRTASYEQYF.

The sample holds many counts of this clonotype. This chain uses TRBV6-1 with TRBJ2-1; 10 nucleotides align to TRBD2. CDR1 and CDR2 (germline): MNHNS, SASEGT. The CDR3 is 15 residues long. With 5 bases clipped from V and 3 bases from J, the junction kept 4 bases outside the gene matches. The CDR3 here is CASSQRGGIYNEQFF. CDR3 nucleotides: TGTGCCAGCAGTCAGCGGGGGGGAATCTACAATGAGCAGTTCTTC.

At least ten counts were recorded for this clonotype. The rearrangement joins TRBV18 to TRBJ2-2, with 8 bases lining up with TRBD1. In germline, CDR1 is KGHSH, CDR2 LQKENI. After removal of 4 bases from V and 6 bases from J, the junction contained 1 base not matched to a gene. This CDR3 spans 13 amino acids. The DNA for the CDR3 is TGTGCCAGCTCACAGGGACAGGCCGGGGAGCTGTTTTTT. Residues: CASSQGQAGELFF.

The chain combines TRBV19 with TRBJ1-4, with 7 bases aligning to TRBD1. CDR1 and CDR2 from the germline V gene are LNHDA and SQIVND (reference sequence). V trimming: 9 bases; J trimming: 0 bases; junction bases outside the gene matches: 7. The CDR3 has 15 amino acids. The CDR3 region has the DNA TGTGCCAGCCGGGACAGTGCTGCAACTAATGAAAAACTGTTTTTT. Translation: CASRDSAATNEKLFF.

This clonotype was found many times. This chain connects TRBV5-1 to TRBJ2-3; the D is unclear. The CDR3 runs 14 residues. Germline values: CDR1 SGHRS, CDR2 YFSETQ. The V end lost 7 bases, the J end lost 11 bases, and 23 bases lay between the germline ends. CDR3 sequence (DNA): TGCGCCAGCCAACCCGGGTTCGGGCCAGAAAAGCAGTATTTT. Amino acids: CASQPGFGPEKQYF.

With regard to this clonotype: This may stem from a read error, because a much larger clone lies one nucleotide away. Because the CDR3's place on the DNA is in doubt, the DNA is left out and the CDR3 is given as listed by TCRdb. This chain links TRBV3-1 with TRBJ2-6; no DNA check was done on the table's D call, TRBD1. The CDR3 length is 15 residues, termini included. The germline V gene has CDR1 LGHDT and CDR2 YNNKEL (reference sequence). This chain's CDR3 is CASSRVGTGANVPTF.

The table lists this clonotype with many counts. V is TRBV7-9 and J is TRBJ2-5; TRBD2 matches at 9 bases. The CDR3 contains 16 residues. Per germline, CDR1 SEHNR and CDR2 FQNEAQ (reference sequence). Trimming took 3 bases from V and 2 from J; bases not matched to a gene: 7. CDR3 loop: CASSFTGLAGQETQYF. The CDR3 region has the DNA TGTGCCAGCAGCTTTACCGGGCTAGCGGGACAAGAGACCCAGTACTTC.